This T cell receptor beta chain was observed in a study of OX40 agonist ivuxolimab in advanced cancers. The wider study: The dose-escalation group included hepatocellular carcinoma, melanoma, renal cell carcinoma and head and neck cancer. Study-wide points: Partial responders at 0.1-3.0 mg/kg had among the lowest clonal expansion. More expanded clones were seen, on average, in CD8+ T cells than in CD4+.

As regards this clone: Its specificity is not known.

Data came from immunoSEQ multiplex PCR; TCRdb stores just in-frame clones and leaves some out. Of about 41,000 clones detected, roughly 84% appear once; the ten largest clones hold approximately 2.5%. Patients with a history of autoimmune disease or on systemic immunosuppression were excluded. The CDR3 runs 14 residues. The V end was cut by 5 bases, the J end by 1 base, with 11 bases between. The germline CDR1 and CDR2 sequences are SGHNT and YENEEA. The chain uses TRBV11-3 and TRBJ1-1, with D perhaps TRBD1 (5 bases). Source: CD4+ or CD8+ T cells sorted from blood, taken in a trial of the OX40 agonist ivuxolimab. This TCR was recovered from an adult with an advanced solid tumor such as melanoma, head and neck, liver or kidney cancer. The CDR3 nucleotides are TGTGCCAGCAGCCAGGGATCCCCGAACACTGAAGCTTTCTTT. This codes for CASSQGSPNTEAFF.